This T cell receptor (beta chain) was obtained from a study of vaccination effects on CD4 cells after COVID-19. Study overall: Antigen-specific CD4+ T cells were expanded (with viral peptide pools) by the ViraFEST assay ahead of sequencing. The researchers cultured some 1.9 million PBMC per well with around 9.2 IU/ml IL-2 and 7.5 to 10 ug/ml peptides.

On this clone: Its target is unknown.

The authors isolated CD4+ T cells after nine to eleven days of culture. As their vaccination, participants received two doses of either BNT162b2 or mRNA-1273. Some clones are missing from TCRdb's copy, which holds only in-frame ones; the method was immunoSEQ multiplex PCR. The data contain tens of thousands of clones, around 69% of them singletons. Study-wide results and limits: There was only 1 of 255 vaccine-induced clones in healthy vaccinees that cross-reacted with common cold coronaviruses.

Germline V gene sequence: CDR1 KGHSH, CDR2 LQKENI. The CDR3 covers 17 residues. V gave up 0 bases and J gave up 0 bases, with 11 bases separating them. This TCR came from a human donor who received a COVID-19 vaccine. The chain links TRBV18 to TRBJ1-4; D gene uncertain. Sequencing was performed on CD4+ T cells from PBMCs cultured without peptide, taken after COVID-19 vaccination. In DNA form, the CDR3 reads TGTGCCAGCTCACCACCGTGGGCGGAGGCAACTAATGAAAAACTGTTTTTT. Its protein is CASSPPWAEATNEKLFF.